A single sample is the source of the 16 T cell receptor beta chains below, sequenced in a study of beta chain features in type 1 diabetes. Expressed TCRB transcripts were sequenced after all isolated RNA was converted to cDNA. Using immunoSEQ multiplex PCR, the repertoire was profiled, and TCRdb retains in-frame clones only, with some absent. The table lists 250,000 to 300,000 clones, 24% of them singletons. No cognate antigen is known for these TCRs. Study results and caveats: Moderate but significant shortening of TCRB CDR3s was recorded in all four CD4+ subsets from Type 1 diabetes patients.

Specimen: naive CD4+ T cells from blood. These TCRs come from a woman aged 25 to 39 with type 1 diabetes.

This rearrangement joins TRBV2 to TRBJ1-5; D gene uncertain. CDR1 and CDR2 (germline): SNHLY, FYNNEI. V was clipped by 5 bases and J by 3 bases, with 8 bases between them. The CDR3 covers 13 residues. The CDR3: CASSREFNQPQHF. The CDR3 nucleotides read TGTGCCAGCAGTCGGGAATTCAATCAGCCCCAGCATTTT.

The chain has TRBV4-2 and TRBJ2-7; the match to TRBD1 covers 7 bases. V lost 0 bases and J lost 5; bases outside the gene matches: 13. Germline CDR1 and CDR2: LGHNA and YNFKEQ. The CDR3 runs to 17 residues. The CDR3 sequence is CASSQDVGAAGGDEQYF. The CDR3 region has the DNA TGTGCCAGCAGCCAAGACGTGGGAGCGGCAGGGGGAGACGAGCAGTACTTC.

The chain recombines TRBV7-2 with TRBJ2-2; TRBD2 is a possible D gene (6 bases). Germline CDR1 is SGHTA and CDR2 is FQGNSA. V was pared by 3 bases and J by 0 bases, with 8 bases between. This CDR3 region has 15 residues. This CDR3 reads CASSFGGANTGELFF. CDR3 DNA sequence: TGTGCCAGCAGCTTCGGCGGGGCGAACACCGGGGAGCTGTTTTTT.

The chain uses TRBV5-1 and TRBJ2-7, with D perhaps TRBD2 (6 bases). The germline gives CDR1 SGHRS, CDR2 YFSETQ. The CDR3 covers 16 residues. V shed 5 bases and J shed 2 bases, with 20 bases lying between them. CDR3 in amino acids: CASRPTYSGSPYEQYF. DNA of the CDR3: TGCGCCAGCAGGCCCACTTATAGCGGCTCACCCTACGAGCAGTACTTC.

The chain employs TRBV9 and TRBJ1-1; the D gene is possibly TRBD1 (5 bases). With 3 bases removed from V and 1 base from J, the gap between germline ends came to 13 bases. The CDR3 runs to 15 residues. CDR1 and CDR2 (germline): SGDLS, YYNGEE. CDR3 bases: TGTGCCAGCAGCGCTATCGGACAATGGAACACTGAAGCTTTCTTT. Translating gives CASSAIGQWNTEAFF.

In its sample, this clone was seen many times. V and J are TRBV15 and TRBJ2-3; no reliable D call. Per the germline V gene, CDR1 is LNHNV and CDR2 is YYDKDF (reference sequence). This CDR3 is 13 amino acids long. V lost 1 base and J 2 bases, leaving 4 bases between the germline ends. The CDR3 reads CATSRGLTDTQYF. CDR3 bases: TGTGCCACCAGCAGAGGACTCACAGATACGCAGTATTTT.

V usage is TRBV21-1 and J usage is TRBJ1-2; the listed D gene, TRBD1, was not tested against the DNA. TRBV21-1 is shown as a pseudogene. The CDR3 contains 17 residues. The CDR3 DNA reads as TGTGCCAGCAGCAAAGGGTGGGGACAGCCGATAGCAGAGGGCTACACCTTC. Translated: CASSKGWGQPIAEGYTF.

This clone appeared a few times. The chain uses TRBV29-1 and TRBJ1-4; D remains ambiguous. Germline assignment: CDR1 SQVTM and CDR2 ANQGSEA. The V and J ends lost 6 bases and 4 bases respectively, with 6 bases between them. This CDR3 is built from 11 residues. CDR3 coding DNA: TGCAGCGTAGGAGATAATGAAAAACTGTTTTTT. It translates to CSVGDNEKLFF.

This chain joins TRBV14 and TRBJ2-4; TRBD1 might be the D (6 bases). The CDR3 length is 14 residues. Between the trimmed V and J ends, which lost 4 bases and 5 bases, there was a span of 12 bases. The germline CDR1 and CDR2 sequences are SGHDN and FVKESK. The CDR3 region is CASSPGQPQNIQYF. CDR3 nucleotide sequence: TGTGCCAGCAGCCCCGGACAGCCACAAAACATTCAGTACTTC.

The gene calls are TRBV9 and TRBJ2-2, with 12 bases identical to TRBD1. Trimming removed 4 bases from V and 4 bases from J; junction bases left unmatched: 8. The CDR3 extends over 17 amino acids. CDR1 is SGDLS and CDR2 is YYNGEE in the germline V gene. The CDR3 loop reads CASSLLGTGGTTGELFF. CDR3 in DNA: TGTGCCAGCAGCCTGCTTGGGACAGGGGGCACCACCGGGGAGCTGTTTTTT.

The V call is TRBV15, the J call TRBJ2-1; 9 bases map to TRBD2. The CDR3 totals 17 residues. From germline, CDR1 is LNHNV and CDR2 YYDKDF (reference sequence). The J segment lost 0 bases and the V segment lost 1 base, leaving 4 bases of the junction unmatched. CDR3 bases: TGTGCCACCAGCAGAGGGGATAGCGGGAGCTCCTACAATGAGCAGTTCTTC. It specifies CATSRGDSGSSYNEQFF.

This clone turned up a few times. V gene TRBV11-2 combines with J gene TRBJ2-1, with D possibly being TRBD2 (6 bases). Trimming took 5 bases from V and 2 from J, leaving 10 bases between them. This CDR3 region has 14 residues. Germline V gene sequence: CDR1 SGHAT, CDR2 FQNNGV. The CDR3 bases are TGTGCCAGCAGCGGGACTTATCCCTACAATGAGCAGTTCTTC. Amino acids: CASSGTYPYNEQFF.

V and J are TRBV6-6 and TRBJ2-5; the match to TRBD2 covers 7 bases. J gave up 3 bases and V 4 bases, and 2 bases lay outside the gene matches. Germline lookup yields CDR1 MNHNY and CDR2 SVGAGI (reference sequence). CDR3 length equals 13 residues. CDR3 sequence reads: CASSWGGEETQYF. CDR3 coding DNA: TGTGCCAGCAGTTGGGGGGGAGAAGAGACCCAGTACTTC.

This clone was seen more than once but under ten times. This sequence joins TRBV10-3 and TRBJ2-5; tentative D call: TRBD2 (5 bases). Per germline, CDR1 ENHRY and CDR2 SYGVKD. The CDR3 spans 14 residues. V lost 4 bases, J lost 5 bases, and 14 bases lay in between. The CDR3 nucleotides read TGTGCCATCAGTGCAGGTCGGGGTACGGAGACCCAGTACTTC. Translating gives CAISAGRGTETQYF.

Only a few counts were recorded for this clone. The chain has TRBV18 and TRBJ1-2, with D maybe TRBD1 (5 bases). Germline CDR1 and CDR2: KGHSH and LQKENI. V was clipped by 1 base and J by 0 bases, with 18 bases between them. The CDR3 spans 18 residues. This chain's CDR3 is CASSPQEGPRESNYGYTF. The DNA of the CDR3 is TGTGCCAGCTCACCACAGGAGGGGCCCAGGGAATCTAACTATGGCTACACCTTC.

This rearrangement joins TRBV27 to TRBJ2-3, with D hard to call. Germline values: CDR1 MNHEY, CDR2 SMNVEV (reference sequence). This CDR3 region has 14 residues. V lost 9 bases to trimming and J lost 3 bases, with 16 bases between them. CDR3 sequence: CASRVERGTDTQYF. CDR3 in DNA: TGTGCCAGTAGAGTCGAAAGAGGAACAGATACGCAGTATTTT.